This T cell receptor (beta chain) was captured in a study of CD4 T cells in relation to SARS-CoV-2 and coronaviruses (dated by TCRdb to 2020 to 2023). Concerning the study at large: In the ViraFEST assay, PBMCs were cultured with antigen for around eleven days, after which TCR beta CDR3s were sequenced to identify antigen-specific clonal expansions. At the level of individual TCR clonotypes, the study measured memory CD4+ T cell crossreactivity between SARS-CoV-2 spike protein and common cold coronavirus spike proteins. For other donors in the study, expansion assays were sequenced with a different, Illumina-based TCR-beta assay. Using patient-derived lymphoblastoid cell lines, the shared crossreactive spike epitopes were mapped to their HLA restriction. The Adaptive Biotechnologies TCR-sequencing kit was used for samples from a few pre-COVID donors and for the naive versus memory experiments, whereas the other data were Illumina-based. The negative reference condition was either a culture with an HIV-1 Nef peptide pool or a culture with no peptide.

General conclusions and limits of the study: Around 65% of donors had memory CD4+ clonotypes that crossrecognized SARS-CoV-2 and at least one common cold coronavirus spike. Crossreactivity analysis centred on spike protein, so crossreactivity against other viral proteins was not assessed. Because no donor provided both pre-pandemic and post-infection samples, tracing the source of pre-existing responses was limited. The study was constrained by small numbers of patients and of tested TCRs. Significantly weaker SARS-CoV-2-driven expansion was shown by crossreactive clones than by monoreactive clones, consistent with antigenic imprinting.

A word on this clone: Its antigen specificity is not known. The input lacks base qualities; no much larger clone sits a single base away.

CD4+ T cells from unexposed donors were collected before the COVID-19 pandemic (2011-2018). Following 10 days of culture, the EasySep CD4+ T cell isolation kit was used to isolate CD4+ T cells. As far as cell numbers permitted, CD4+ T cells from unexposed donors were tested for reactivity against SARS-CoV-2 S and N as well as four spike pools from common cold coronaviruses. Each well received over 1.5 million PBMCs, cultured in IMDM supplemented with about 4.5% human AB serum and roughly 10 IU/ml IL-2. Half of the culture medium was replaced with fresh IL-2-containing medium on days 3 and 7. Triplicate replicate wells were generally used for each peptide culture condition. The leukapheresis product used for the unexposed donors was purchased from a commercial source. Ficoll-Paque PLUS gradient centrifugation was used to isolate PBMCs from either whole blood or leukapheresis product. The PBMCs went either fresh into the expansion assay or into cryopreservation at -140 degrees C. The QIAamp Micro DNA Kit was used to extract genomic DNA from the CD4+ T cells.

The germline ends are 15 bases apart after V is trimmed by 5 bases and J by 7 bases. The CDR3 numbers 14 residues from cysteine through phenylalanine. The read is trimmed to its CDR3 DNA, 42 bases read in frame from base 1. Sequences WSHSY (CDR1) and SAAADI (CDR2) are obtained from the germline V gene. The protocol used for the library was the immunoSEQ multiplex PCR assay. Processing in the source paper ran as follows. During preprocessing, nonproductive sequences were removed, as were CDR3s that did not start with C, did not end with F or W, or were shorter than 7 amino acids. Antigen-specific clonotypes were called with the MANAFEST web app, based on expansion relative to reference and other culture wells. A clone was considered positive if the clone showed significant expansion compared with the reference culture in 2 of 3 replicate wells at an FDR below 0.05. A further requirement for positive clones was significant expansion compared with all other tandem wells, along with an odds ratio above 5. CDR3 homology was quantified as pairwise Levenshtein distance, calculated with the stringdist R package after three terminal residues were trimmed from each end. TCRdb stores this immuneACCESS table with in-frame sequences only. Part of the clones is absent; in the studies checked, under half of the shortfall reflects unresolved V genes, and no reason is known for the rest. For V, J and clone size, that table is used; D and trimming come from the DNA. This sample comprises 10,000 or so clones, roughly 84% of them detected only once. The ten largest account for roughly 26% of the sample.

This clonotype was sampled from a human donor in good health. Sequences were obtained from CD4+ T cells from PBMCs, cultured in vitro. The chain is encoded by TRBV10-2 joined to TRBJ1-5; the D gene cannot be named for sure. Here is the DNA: TGCGCCAGCAGTCAGGCCCCACTGGGGCAGCCCCAGCATTTT. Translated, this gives CASSQAPLGQPQHF.